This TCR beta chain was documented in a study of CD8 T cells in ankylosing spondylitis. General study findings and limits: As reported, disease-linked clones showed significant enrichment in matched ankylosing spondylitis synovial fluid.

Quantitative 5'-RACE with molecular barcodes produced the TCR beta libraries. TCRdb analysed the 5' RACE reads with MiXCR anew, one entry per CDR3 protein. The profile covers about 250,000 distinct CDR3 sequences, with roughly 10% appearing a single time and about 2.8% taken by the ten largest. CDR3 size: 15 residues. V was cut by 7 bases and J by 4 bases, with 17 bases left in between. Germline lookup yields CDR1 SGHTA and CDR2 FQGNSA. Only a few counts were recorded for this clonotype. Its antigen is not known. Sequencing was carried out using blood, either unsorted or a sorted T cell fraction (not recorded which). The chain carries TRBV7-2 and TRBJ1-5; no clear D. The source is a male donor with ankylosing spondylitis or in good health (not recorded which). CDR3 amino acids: CASTLDGLRNQPQHF. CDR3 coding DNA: TGTGCCAGCACCCTTGACGGGTTAAGAAATCAGCCCCAGCATTTT.